A single sample gave rise to the 15 T cell receptor beta chains below, sequenced in a study of blood T cell repertoires in COVID-19. Sequencing used immunoSEQ multiplex PCR; TCRdb keeps in-frame clones, though not all of them. The table lists roughly 410,000 clones, more than 70% of them singletons. Sequenced: peripheral blood. The source is a woman aged 55-75 years with COVID-19, enrolled during active disease.

V is TRBV7-8 and J is TRBJ2-2; D may be TRBD1 (6 bases). Trimming cost V 5 bases and J 5 bases, with 12 bases left between them. The germline gives CDR1 SGHVS, CDR2 FQNEAQ. The CDR3 spans 14 residues. The DNA of the CDR3 is TGTGCCAGCAGCGAACAACAGGGTACCGGGGAGCTGTTTTTT. It specifies CASSEQQGTGELFF.

J is TRBJ1-1 and V is TRBV19, with a tentative D call TRBD1 (6 bases). Germline CDR1 reads LNHDA; CDR2 reads SQIVND (reference sequence). The CDR3 is made up of 15 amino acids. V shed 8 bases and J shed 3 bases, with 19 bases lying between them. DNA of the CDR3: TGTGCCAGTCACACCCCGGGCAGGGGAGACACTGAAGCTTTCTTT. This gives the protein CASHTPGRGDTEAFF.

The gene calls are TRBV28 and TRBJ1-5; D unresolved. Germline-derived CDR1 and CDR2 are MDHEN and SYDVKM. The germline V and J ends were trimmed by 6 bases and 3 bases, with 9 bases remaining between them. The CDR3 length is 13 residues. CDR3 in amino acids: CASSPPLNQPQHF. The CDR3 DNA follows: TGTGCCAGCAGCCCCCCCCTCAATCAGCCCCAGCATTTT.

The chain's CDR3 is CASSLQGANSPLHF. DNA of the CDR3: TGTGCCAGCAGCTTACAAGGGGCTAATTCACCCCTCCACTTT. The V gene is TRBV7-3, the J gene TRBJ1-6; D perhaps matches TRBD1 (5 bases). CDR3 length equals 14 residues. V gave up 2 bases and J gave up 6 bases, with 8 bases separating them. Germline values: CDR1 SGHTA, CDR2 FQGTGA.

The chain has TRBV2 and TRBJ1-2; D gene ambiguous. The CDR3 covers 12 residues. Germline loops: CDR1 SNHLY, CDR2 FYNNEI. The ends were cut back, 2 bases at V and 6 bases at J, with 7 bases in the middle. The CDR3 spells CASSETPNGYTF. For the CDR3, the DNA is TGTGCCAGCAGTGAAACACCCAATGGCTACACCTTC.

The chain employs TRBV12-3 or TRBV12-4 and TRBJ1-1; weak D call: TRBD1 (5 bases). V was pared by 6 bases and J by 4 bases, with 12 bases between. The CDR3 has 13 residues. As DNA, the CDR3 is TGTGCCAGCAGCCAGAACGGGGGCACTGAAGCTTTCTTT. Its translation is CASSQNGGTEAFF.

The V call is TRBV30, the J call TRBJ1-5, with TRBD1 identical over 9 bases. Per the germline V gene, CDR1 is GTSNPN and CDR2 is SVGIG (reference sequence). The CDR3 spans 15 residues. Trimming cost V 0 bases and J 3 bases; bases outside gene matches: 3. The CDR3 DNA follows: TGTGCCTGGAGTGTCGGGACAGGGTCCAATCAGCCCCAGCATTTT. The encoded protein is CAWSVGTGSNQPQHF.

The V gene is TRBV5-1, the J gene TRBJ2-2, with D uncertain. Trimming stripped 0 bases from V and 4 bases from J, with 13 bases between. The length of the CDR3 is 16 residues. Germline CDR1 SGHRS, CDR2 YFSETQ. In DNA, the CDR3 is TGCGCCAGCAGCTTGGGACCTATTAGCCGCACCGGGGAGCTGTTTTTT. Translated, it gives CASSLGPISRTGELFF.

The genes are TRBV12-5 and TRBJ2-5, with 15 bases aligning to TRBD2. J gave up 3 bases and V 4 bases, and 0 bases lay outside the gene matches. The CDR3 sequence is 15 residues long. CDR1 is LGHNT, CDR2 FRNRAP, per germline. The CDR3 coding sequence is TGTGCTAGTGGTTGGACTAGCGGGGGGGAAGAGACCCAGTACTTC. Encoded protein: CASGWTSGGEETQYF.

The rearrangement uses TRBV7-9 and TRBJ2-7; D may be TRBD1 (6 bases). Looked up from germline, CDR1 is SEHNR and CDR2 is FQNEAQ (reference sequence). The ends were cut back, 7 bases at V and 1 base at J, with 14 bases in the middle. There are 14 residues in the CDR3. CDR3 residues: CASNTQGSSYEQYF. As DNA, the CDR3 is TGTGCCAGCAACACTCAGGGGTCTTCCTACGAGCAGTACTTC.

The rearrangement links TRBV27 to TRBJ2-3, with no clear D. V was shortened by 5 bases and J by 2 bases, with 8 bases between the two germline ends. The CDR3 covers 13 residues. Germline-derived CDR1 and CDR2 are MNHEY and SMNVEV (reference sequence). CDR3 loop: CASSLDYTDTQYF. The CDR3 DNA follows: TGTGCCAGCAGTCTAGATTACACAGATACGCAGTATTTT.

V is TRBV28 and J is TRBJ1-4, with a tentative D call TRBD1 (6 bases). The V gene's germline CDR1 is MDHEN and CDR2 SYDVKM. The CDR3 is made up of 14 amino acids. V lost 6 bases and J lost 7, with 15 bases in between. CDR3 bases: TGTGCCAGCAGAGTTGCGGGGGGCACTGAAAAACTGTTTTTT. It codes for CASRVAGGTEKLFF.

This sequence joins TRBV28 and TRBJ2-2; D possibly corresponds to TRBD1 (5 bases). The CDR3 has 16 amino acids. Germline-derived CDR1 and CDR2 are MDHEN and SYDVKM. Trimming stripped 6 bases from V and 0 bases from J, with 14 bases between. The CDR3, as DNA: TGTGCCAGCAGGACGGGTGGGGCTACGAACACCGGGGAGCTGTTTTTT. This sequence encodes CASRTGGATNTGELFF.

The J gene is TRBJ1-1, the V gene TRBV18; the D gene is possibly TRBD1 (5 bases). Germline V lookup: CDR1 KGHSH, CDR2 LQKENI. The CDR3 has 13 residues. Between the trimmed V and J ends, which lost 3 bases and 11 bases, there was a span of 16 bases. CDR3 protein: CASSPLRGESAFF. CDR3 bases: TGTGCCAGCTCACCCCTAAGGGGTGAGTCCGCTTTCTTT.

The CDR3 DNA follows: TGTGCCACTAGGGGAGGGACCAATCAGCCCCAGCATTTT. Translated, it gives CATRGGTNQPQHF. The chain is built from TRBV10-3 and TRBJ1-5, with D possibly being TRBD1 (5 bases). The V end was cut by 10 bases, the J end by 3 bases, with 13 bases between. CDR1 and CDR2 from the germline V gene are ENHRY and SYGVKD. The CDR3 contains 13 residues.